The rows below give T cell receptor beta chains drawn from one sample of a study of cytomegalovirus exposure and HLA in healthy donors. Assay: immunoSEQ multiplex PCR; the TCRdb copy retains only in-frame clones and omits some. The sample holds roughly 120,000 clones, roughly four fifths seen once. Sequencing input: PBMCs. These receptors all stem from a woman aged 30 to 39 in good health and CMV-seronegative. Each CDR3 is given with its conserved first and last residue. A D gene is named only where the DNA matches it firmly. Rows give clone size only sometimes, using once, few, many, or a class for an expanded clone.

-	-	TRBV5-4	TRBJ2-7	TGTGCCAGCAGCGGATCCGGGGATAAGGGCTACGAGCAGTACTTC	CASSGSGDKGYEQYF
once	TRBD2	TRBV25-1	TRBJ2-5	TGTGCCAGCAGTGACCCCTCTAGCGGGGGCGCTGAGACCCAGTACTTC	CASSDPSSGGAETQYF
-	TRBD2	TRBV7-2	TRBJ2-7	TGTGCCAGCAACTTAGTGCGGGAGGGGGGTTACGAGCAGTACTTC	CASNLVREGGYEQYF
-	TRBD2	TRBV7-6	TRBJ2-2	TGTGCCAGCAGTTTAGCGGGGGGAACCGGGGAGCTGTTTTTT	CASSLAGGTGELFF
-	-	TRBV28	TRBJ1-5	TGTGCCAGCAGTTTACCATGGGGGGGCGGGGGAATTGGGCAGCCCCAGCATTTT	CASSLPWGGGGIGQPQHF
-	TRBD2	TRBV27	TRBJ2-7	TGTGCCAGTGGGACTAGCGGAAACTACGAGCAGTACTTC	CASGTSGNYEQYF
few	TRBD1	TRBV7-9	TRBJ1-5	TGTGCCAGCAGCTTAACCGGGACAGGCCCTCACCAGCCCCAGCATTTT	CASSLTGTGPHQPQHF
-	TRBD2	TRBV28	TRBJ2-1	TGTGCCAGCAATGTAGCGGGAGGGCCGTGGGAGTTCTTC	CASNVAGGPWEFF
-	-	TRBV7-9	TRBJ2-3	TGTGCCAGCAGCTTAGACCTAGGGGCTGTTGCAGATACGCAGTATTTT	CASSLDLGAVADTQYF
-	-	TRBV7-9	TRBJ1-2	TGTGCCAGCAGCTTTTCGACAGCTAACTATGGCTACACCTTC	CASSFSTANYGYTF
-	TRBD2	TRBV4-1	TRBJ2-7	TGCGCCAGCAGCCAAAAAGCGGGAGACTCGTACGAGCAGTACTTC	CASSQKAGDSYEQYF
-	TRBD2	TRBV6-1	TRBJ2-7	TGTGCCAGCAGGACTAGCGGCTACGAGCAGTACTTC	CASRTSGYEQYF
-	-	TRBV5-1	TRBJ2-7	TGCGCCAGCAGCTTGCTGGGGGCGGAGGAGCAGTACTTC	CASSLLGAEEQYF
-	-	TRBV29-1	TRBJ2-7	TGCAGCGTCACAGGGGAGGCGTCCTACGAGCAGTACTTC	CSVTGEASYEQYF
-	-	TRBV11-3	TRBJ2-5	TGTGCCAGCAGCTTACGTTTACAAGAGACCCAGTACTTC	CASSLRLQETQYF
once	TRBD1	TRBV7-9	TRBJ2-5	TGTGCCAGCAGCTTAGTGACAGGGGGCGCGGAGACCCAGTACTTC	CASSLVTGGAETQYF
-	-	TRBV7-9	TRBJ1-1	TGTGCCAGCAGACCTGACAGGAACACTGAAGCTTTCTTT	CASRPDRNTEAFF
few	-	TRBV28	TRBJ2-5	TGTGCCAGCAGTTCTACTCCTCGGACAGACCAAGAGACCCAGTACTTC	CASSSTPRTDQETQYF
-	TRBD1	TRBV7-9	TRBJ2-6	TGTGCCAGCAGCTTAATAGGGACAGGGGAATTTGGCGTCCTGACTTTC	CASSLIGTGEFGVLTF
-	-	TRBV4-1	TRBJ1-1	TGCGCCAGCAGCCAAGTACAGGGCAGTGGCACTGAAGCTTTCTTT	CASSQVQGSGTEAFF
-	TRBD1	TRBV30	TRBJ1-5	TGTGCCTGGAGTGCCACAGGGGGCGCGGAGCCCCAGCATTTT	CAWSATGGAEPQHF
-	TRBD1	TRBV7-9	TRBJ1-5	TGTGCCAGCAGCTGGGGACAGGAGGATCAGCCCCAGCATTTT	CASSWGQEDQPQHF
-	TRBD2	TRBV7-2	TRBJ2-1	TGTGCCAGCAGCGGGAGGGCCCCCAATGAGCAGTTCTTC	CASSGRAPNEQFF